The next 9 T cell receptor beta chains were all read from a single sample in a study of shared clonotypes between healthy human individuals. Naive CD8 cells, CD45RO-negative and positively selected for CCR7, excluded terminally differentiated effector memory CD45RA+ cells. Some clones are missing from TCRdb's copy, which holds only in-frame ones; the method was immunoSEQ multiplex PCR. The sample records under 1 million clones, approximately 96% being singletons. Sequenced input: naive CD8+ T cells sorted from blood. Receptors were obtained from a man aged 30 to 39 in good health.

The chain employs TRBV15 and TRBJ2-3; no clear D gene. This CDR3 is built from 15 residues. The ends were cut back, 3 bases at V and 2 bases at J, with 12 bases in the middle. Germline CDR1 is LNHNV and CDR2 is YYDKDF (reference sequence). In DNA, the CDR3 is TGTGCCACCAGCAGCCGAGACGGCTTCACAGATACGCAGTATTTT. It encodes CATSSRDGFTDTQYF.

The chain is built from TRBV10-3 and TRBJ1-2; 7 bases agree with TRBD1. With V trimmed by 6 bases and J by 1 base, 8 bases remained unmatched. The CDR3 extends over 15 amino acids. Germline CDR1 reads ENHRY; CDR2 reads SYGVKD. The DNA of the CDR3 is TGTGCCATCAGGGGCGGGACAGACTATAACTATGGCTACACCTTC. Protein: CAIRGGTDYNYGYTF.

On this clone: Additional DNA sequences in this sample encode the identical CDR3. The chain couples TRBV7-9 to TRBJ2-7; 10 nucleotides line up with TRBD1. The germline V gene has CDR1 SEHNR and CDR2 FQNEAQ (reference sequence). The CDR3 extends over 15 amino acids. V dropped 4 bases and J dropped 1; count of bases not matched to a gene: 4. CDR3 amino acids: CASSSGQGPSYEQYF. For the CDR3, the DNA is TGTGCCAGCAGCTCGGGACAGGGGCCATCCTACGAGCAGTACTTC.

V and J are TRBV29-1 and TRBJ2-1, with D tentatively TRBD1 (6 bases). Trimming left V 3 bases short and J 9 bases short, with 15 bases between. Germline CDR1 and CDR2: SQVTM and ANQGSEA. This CDR3 has 13 amino acids. The CDR3 sequence is CSVELGEQGEQFF. The CDR3 region has the DNA TGCAGCGTTGAGCTAGGGGAACAGGGTGAGCAGTTCTTC.

The V gene is TRBV2, the J gene TRBJ1-1; D is undetermined. CDR3 size: 16 residues. Trimming pared 3 bases from V and 0 bases from J, leaving 14 bases between. The V gene's germline CDR1 is SNHLY and CDR2 FYNNEI. Written as DNA, the CDR3 is TGTGCCAGCAGTGAGGCCACGACTACGATGAACACTGAAGCTTTCTTT. Encoded protein: CASSEATTTMNTEAFF.

The chain carries TRBV10-3 and TRBJ2-1; 12 bases map to TRBD2. CDR3 length: 16 residues. The trim removed 4 bases at V and 9 bases at J, leaving 10 bases unmatched. Germline V CDR1 and CDR2: ENHRY, SYGVKD. DNA of the CDR3: TGTGCCATCAGTGCCATCCTAGCGGGAGGGCCTAGTGAGCAGTTCTTC. It is translated as CAISAILAGGPSEQFF.

This chain uses TRBV27 with TRBJ2-3; D is ambiguous. The CDR3 is 14 amino acids. Germline CDR1 is MNHEY and CDR2 is SMNVEV (reference sequence). With 1 base removed from V and 3 bases from J, the gap between germline ends came to 8 bases. The CDR3 here is CASSLFSATDTQYF. The CDR3 region has the DNA TGTGCCAGCAGTTTATTTTCAGCAACAGATACGCAGTATTTT.

Regarding this clone: Other DNA variants within this sample encode the same CDR3. The chain is built from TRBV2 and TRBJ2-1; no firm D call. Germline V CDR1 and CDR2: SNHLY, FYNNEI. V was cut by 8 bases and J by 6 bases, with 5 bases left in between. The CDR3 is 10 amino acids. CDR3 bases: TGTGCCAGCTCAGGCAATGAGCAGTTCTTC. Amino acid sequence: CASSGNEQFF.

The genes are TRBV9 and TRBJ2-1, with D perhaps TRBD1 (5 bases). The V and J ends lost 6 bases and 0 bases respectively, with 25 bases between them. The CDR3 extends over 19 amino acids. Germline values: CDR1 SGDLS, CDR2 YYNGEE. The CDR3 region has the DNA TGTGCCAGCACCAAGGCTGACAGTGGGGCCACCCCCTCCTACAATGAGCAGTTCTTC. Residues: CASTKADSGATPSYNEQFF.